The clone carrying this T cell receptor (beta chain) came up many times. The data originate from a study of T-cell reconstitution after alpha-beta-depleted transplantation in children. It was with unique molecular identifiers that the TCRbeta library was prepared. Each CDR3 protein gets one entry after TCRdb re-called the PCR reads with MiXCR. The sample includes 200,000 to 250,000 distinct CDR3 sequences, approximately 12% of them seen just once. CDR1 and CDR2 (germline): SGHRS, YFSETQ. The CDR3 spans 14 residues. The V end lost 0 bases, the J end lost 2 bases, and 8 bases lay between the germline ends.

The genes are TRBV5-1 and TRBJ1-1; no firm D call. The receptor's source is a human donor who donated a stem cell graft to a child with acute lymphoblastic leukemia. Sample: PBMCs from the stem cell graft donor, taken from the stem cell graft. The CDR3 spells CASSLEQLNTEAFF. For the CDR3, the DNA is TGCGCCAGCAGCTTGGAACAGCTCAACACTGAAGCTTTCTTT.